Listed below are T cell receptor beta chains from one sample, sequenced in a study of blood T cell repertoires in COVID-19. The method was immunoSEQ multiplex PCR; TCRdb's version includes in-frame clones alone and lacks a portion of them. Seen here are 100,000 to 150,000 clones, about four fifths observed once, and the top ten hold approximately 17%. Sequences were obtained from peripheral blood. The receptors were gathered from a man between 25 and 39 years old with COVID-19, enrolled during active disease. The CDR3 runs from the conserved cysteine through the conserved F or W. The D gene is left open where the match is weak. The size field is filled for only some rows; it gives once, few, many or a size class.

clone size: -
J gene: TRBJ2-1
V gene: TRBV9
D gene: -
CDR3 protein: CASSVGPGSYNEQFF
CDR3 DNA: TGTGCCAGCAGCGTCGGACCGGGGTCCTACAATGAGCAGTTCTTC

clone size: few
J gene: TRBJ1-6
V gene: TRBV5-1
D gene: TRBD1
CDR3 protein: CASSRGTVPSPLHF
CDR3 DNA: TGCGCCAGCAGCCGGGGGACAGTTCCTTCACCCCTCCACTTT

clone size: once
J gene: TRBJ1-3
V gene: TRBV28
D gene: TRBD1
CDR3 protein: CASSADRVSGNTIYF
CDR3 DNA: TGTGCCAGCAGTGCGGACAGGGTCTCTGGAAACACCATATATTTT

clone size: -
J gene: TRBJ1-4
V gene: TRBV12-3/TRBV12-4
D gene: -
CDR3 protein: CASSASNEKLFF
CDR3 DNA: TGTGCCAGCAGTGCTAGCAATGAAAAACTGTTTTTT

clone size: -
J gene: TRBJ2-1
V gene: TRBV3-1/TRBV3-2
D gene: TRBD2
CDR3 protein: CASSLGAGNNEQFF
CDR3 DNA: TGTGCCAGCAGCCTGGGAGCGGGAAACAATGAGCAGTTCTTC

clone size: -
J gene: TRBJ2-2
V gene: TRBV9
D gene: TRBD2
CDR3 protein: CASSGTSGTNTGELFF
CDR3 DNA: TGTGCCAGCAGCGGGACTAGCGGGACAAACACCGGGGAGCTGTTTTTT

clone size: -
J gene: TRBJ1-1
V gene: TRBV4-1
D gene: TRBD1
CDR3 protein: CASSQVDRGGEAFF
CDR3 DNA: TGCGCCAGCAGCCAAGTGGACAGGGGTGGCGAAGCTTTCTTT

clone size: once
J gene: TRBJ1-2
V gene: TRBV7-9
D gene: TRBD1
CDR3 protein: CASYPSTGGYGYTF
CDR3 DNA: TGTGCCAGCTACCCGTCGACAGGGGGATATGGCTACACCTTC

clone size: -
J gene: TRBJ2-5
V gene: TRBV7-7
D gene: -
CDR3 protein: CASSLWAGETQYF
CDR3 DNA: TGTGCTAGCAGCTTATGGGCAGGGGAGACCCAGTACTTC

clone size: many
J gene: TRBJ1-1
V gene: TRBV28
D gene: -
CDR3 protein: CASSWNTEAFF
CDR3 DNA: TGTGCCAGCAGCTGGAACACTGAAGCTTTCTTT

clone size: -
J gene: TRBJ1-3
V gene: TRBV14
D gene: TRBD1
CDR3 protein: CASSQKLQGTSGNTIYF
CDR3 DNA: TGTGCCAGCAGCCAAAAACTACAGGGGACCTCTGGAAACACCATATATTTT

clone size: -
J gene: TRBJ1-4
V gene: TRBV13
D gene: TRBD1
CDR3 protein: CASSLGRRGTAGPEKLFF
CDR3 DNA: TGTGCCAGCAGCTTAGGGAGACGGGGGACAGCCGGTCCCGAAAAACTGTTTTTT

clone size: -
J gene: TRBJ2-1
V gene: TRBV5-6
D gene: -
CDR3 protein: CASSFAGGGYNEQFF
CDR3 DNA: TGTGCCAGCAGCTTTGCCGGGGGAGGATACAATGAGCAGTTCTTC

clone size: -
J gene: TRBJ1-5
V gene: TRBV12-5
D gene: TRBD1
CDR3 protein: CASGLGNRGWRPYSNQPQHF
CDR3 DNA: TGTGCTAGTGGTTTGGGAAACAGGGGATGGAGGCCCTATAGCAATCAGCCCCAGCATTTT

clone size: -
J gene: TRBJ1-1
V gene: TRBV7-3
D gene: -
CDR3 protein: CASSSETGLMNTEAFF
CDR3 DNA: TGTGCCAGCAGCTCGGAGACAGGTTTAATGAACACTGAAGCTTTCTTT

clone size: -
J gene: TRBJ2-7
V gene: TRBV27
D gene: TRBD1
CDR3 protein: CASSLQRGPYEQYF
CDR3 DNA: TGTGCCAGCAGTTTGCAGAGGGGGCCCTACGAGCAGTACTTC

clone size: -
J gene: TRBJ2-7
V gene: TRBV6-5
D gene: TRBD2
CDR3 protein: CASRPTSGSLFWQYF
CDR3 DNA: TGTGCCAGCAGACCCACTAGCGGAAGTCTATTTTGGCAGTACTTC

clone size: -
J gene: TRBJ2-7
V gene: TRBV12-5
D gene: TRBD1
CDR3 protein: CASGLDRGLESYEQYF
CDR3 DNA: TGTGCTAGTGGTTTGGACAGGGGGCTCGAGTCCTACGAGCAGTACTTC

clone size: once
J gene: TRBJ1-5
V gene: TRBV29-1
D gene: -
CDR3 protein: CSALLHSTRPGQPQHF
CDR3 DNA: TGCAGCGCCCTATTGCACTCCACTCGACCGGGTCAGCCCCAGCATTTT

clone size: -
J gene: TRBJ2-4
V gene: TRBV27
D gene: TRBD1
CDR3 protein: CASNYPPWTGSSLAKNIQYF
CDR3 DNA: TGTGCCAGCAATTACCCCCCGTGGACAGGAAGCTCTTTAGCCAAAAACATTCAGTACTTC

clone size: -
J gene: TRBJ2-3
V gene: TRBV7-3
D gene: TRBD1
CDR3 protein: CASSLTGGNTDTQYF
CDR3 DNA: TGTGCCAGCAGCTTAACAGGGGGCAACACAGATACGCAGTATTTT

clone size: few
J gene: TRBJ2-1
V gene: TRBV5-1
D gene: TRBD2
CDR3 protein: CASSLDPAGYNEQFF
CDR3 DNA: TGCGCCAGCAGCTTGGACCCAGCGGGGTACAATGAGCAGTTCTTC

clone size: -
J gene: TRBJ1-5
V gene: TRBV9
D gene: -
CDR3 protein: CASSPRGANQPQHF
CDR3 DNA: TGTGCCAGCAGCCCCCGGGGAGCCAATCAGCCCCAGCATTTT

clone size: -
J gene: TRBJ1-6
V gene: TRBV30
D gene: TRBD1
CDR3 protein: CAWTGPLGQGGISPLHF
CDR3 DNA: TGTGCCTGGACTGGACCCTTAGGACAGGGGGGGATTTCACCCCTCCACTTT

clone size: -
J gene: TRBJ1-3
V gene: TRBV7-6
D gene: -
CDR3 protein: CASSLGLGARGNTIYF
CDR3 DNA: TGTGCCAGCAGCTTAGGGCTAGGGGCGCGAGGAAACACCATATATTTT

clone size: once
J gene: TRBJ1-5
V gene: TRBV10-2
D gene: -
CDR3 protein: CASRQGYSNQPQHF
CDR3 DNA: TGCGCCAGCAGACAGGGTTATAGCAATCAGCCCCAGCATTTT

clone size: once
J gene: TRBJ2-1
V gene: TRBV9
D gene: -
CDR3 protein: CASSVDTYNEQFF
CDR3 DNA: TGTGCCAGCAGCGTAGATACTTACAATGAGCAGTTCTTC

clone size: -
J gene: TRBJ2-2
V gene: TRBV11-3
D gene: -
CDR3 protein: CASSFKGLPGELFF
CDR3 DNA: TGTGCCAGCAGCTTCAAGGGACTCCCCGGGGAGCTGTTTTTT

clone size: -
J gene: TRBJ2-2
V gene: TRBV6-5
D gene: -
CDR3 protein: CASSRLGYTGELFF
CDR3 DNA: TGTGCCAGCAGTAGGTTGGGCTACACCGGGGAGCTGTTTTTT

clone size: -
J gene: TRBJ2-3
V gene: TRBV19
D gene: TRBD1
CDR3 protein: CASSPTGVPQYF
CDR3 DNA: TGTGCCAGTAGTCCAACAGGGGTCCCGCAGTATTTT

clone size: -
J gene: TRBJ1-4
V gene: TRBV4-2
D gene: -
CDR3 protein: CASSPPLWRGKNEKLFF
CDR3 DNA: TGTGCCAGCAGCCCTCCCCTTTGGCGGGGGAAGAATGAAAAACTGTTTTTT

clone size: -
J gene: TRBJ2-3
V gene: TRBV3-1/TRBV3-2
D gene: -
CDR3 protein: CASSDDPSFGTQYF
CDR3 DNA: TGTGCCAGCAGCGACGATCCTAGTTTCGGTACGCAGTATTTT

clone size: -
J gene: TRBJ1-5
V gene: TRBV19
D gene: -
CDR3 protein: CASSIAGGSHQHF
CDR3 DNA: TGTGCCAGTAGTATAGCAGGAGGATCGCACCAGCATTTT

clone size: -
J gene: TRBJ1-4
V gene: TRBV2
D gene: TRBD1
CDR3 protein: CASSGRGRREKLFF
CDR3 DNA: TGTGCCAGCAGTGGGAGGGGGCGTAGGGAAAAACTGTTTTTT

clone size: -
J gene: TRBJ1-1
V gene: TRBV30
D gene: -
CDR3 protein: CAWSRTGGDGTEAFF
CDR3 DNA: TGTGCCTGGAGTCGGACGGGGGGAGACGGGACTGAAGCTTTCTTT

clone size: once
J gene: TRBJ1-1
V gene: TRBV5-1
D gene: -
CDR3 protein: CASSFAGSNTEAFF
CDR3 DNA: TGCGCCAGCAGCTTCGCAGGTTCGAACACTGAAGCTTTCTTT

clone size: -
J gene: TRBJ2-1
V gene: TRBV7-6
D gene: TRBD2
CDR3 protein: CASSLGNGAGGSYNEQFF
CDR3 DNA: TGTGCCAGCAGCTTAGGCAATGGTGCGGGAGGCTCGTACAATGAGCAGTTCTTC

clone size: -
J gene: TRBJ2-5
V gene: TRBV28
D gene: -
CDR3 protein: CASSSVRRIQETQYF
CDR3 DNA: TGTGCCAGCAGTTCAGTAAGGCGGATACAAGAGACCCAGTACTTC